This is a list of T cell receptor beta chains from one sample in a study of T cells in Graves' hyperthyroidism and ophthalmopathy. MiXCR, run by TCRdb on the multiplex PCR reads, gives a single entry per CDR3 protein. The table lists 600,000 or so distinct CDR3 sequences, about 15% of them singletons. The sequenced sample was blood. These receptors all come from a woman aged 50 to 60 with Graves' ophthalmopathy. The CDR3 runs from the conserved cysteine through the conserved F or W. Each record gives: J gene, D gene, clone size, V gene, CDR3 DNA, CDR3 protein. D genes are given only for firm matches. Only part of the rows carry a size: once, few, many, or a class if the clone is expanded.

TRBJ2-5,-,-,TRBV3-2,TGTGCCAGCAGCCAAGCGGACAGGGGTCTTGAGACCCAGTACTTC,CASSQADRGLETQYF
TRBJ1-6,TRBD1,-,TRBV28,TGTGCCAGCAGTTGGATCGGGACAGGGCTTAATTCACCCCTCCACTTT,CASSWIGTGLNSPLHF
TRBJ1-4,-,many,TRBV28,TGTGCCAGCAGTTTATCGCAGAGAGCCTTCCAAGAACTGTTTTTT,CASSLSQRAFQELFF
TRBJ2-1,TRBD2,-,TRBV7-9,TGTGCCAGCAGCTTAGGGGTAGCGGGAGTACCCTCTCCCGTTTACAATGAGCAGTTCTTC,CASSLGVAGVPSPVYNEQFF
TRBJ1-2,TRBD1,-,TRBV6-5,TGTGCCAGCAGTTACAGGGCAGGGGGCGTCTATGGCTACACCTTC,CASSYRAGGVYGYTF
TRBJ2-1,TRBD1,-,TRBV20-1,TGCAGTGCTAGAGTACCTCCGGGACAGCGTGAGCAGTTCTTC,CSARVPPGQREQFF
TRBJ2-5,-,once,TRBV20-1,TGCAGTGCTAGGAGGGCGATAGTGGAGACCCAGTACTTC,CSARRAIVETQYF
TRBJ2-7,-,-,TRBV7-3,TGTGCCAGCAGCTTAGGGGCGGGGTCAGTCCACGAGCAGTACTTC,CASSLGAGSVHEQYF
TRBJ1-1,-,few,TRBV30,TGTGCCTGGAGTGGGACAGCTGAAGCTTTCTTT,CAWSGTAEAFF
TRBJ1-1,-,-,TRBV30,TGTGCCTGGAGTCAAACGGGAACTGGAGCTTTCTTT,CAWSQTGTGAFF
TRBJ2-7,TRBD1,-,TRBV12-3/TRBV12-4,TGTGCCAGCACCCATTGGGACAGGGGATTCTCCTACGAGCAGTACTTC,CASTHWDRGFSYEQYF
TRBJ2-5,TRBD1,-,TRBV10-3,TGTGCCATCAGTGGGGACAGGGGCCAAGAGACCCAGTACTTC,CAISGDRGQETQYF
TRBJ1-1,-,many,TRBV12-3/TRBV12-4,TGTGCCAGCAGTTTAAGGCGACCGATTGAAGCTTTCTTT,CASSLRRPIEAFF
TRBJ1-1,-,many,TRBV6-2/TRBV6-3,TGTGCCAGCAGTTACGGAGTCGGGGGGCAGGCGAACACTGAAGCTTTCTTT,CASSYGVGGQANTEAFF
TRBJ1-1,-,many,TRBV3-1,TGTGCCAGCAGCCAAGTGTGGAACACTGAAGCTTTCTTT,CASSQVWNTEAFF
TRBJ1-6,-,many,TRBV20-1,TGCAGTGCTAGTCGGGGGAGCTCCTATAATTCACCCCTCCACTTT,CSASRGSSYNSPLHF
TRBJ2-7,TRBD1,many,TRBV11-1,TGTGCCAGCAGCCCGGACAGGTGGGTCCCATCCTACGAGCAGTACTTC,CASSPDRWVPSYEQYF
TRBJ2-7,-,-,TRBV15,TGTGCCACCAGCAGAGACGGGCTGGCCGGCGGAGGATGGTCGGGCTCCTACGAGCAGTACTTC,CATSRDGLAGGGWSGSYEQYF
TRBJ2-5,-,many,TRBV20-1,TGCAGTGCGTTATTTGAGACCCAGTACTTC,CSALFETQYF
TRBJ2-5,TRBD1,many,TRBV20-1,TGCAGTGCTCCTGACAGGGGGGTTTTAGGGACCCAGTACTTC,CSAPDRGVLGTQYF